This T cell receptor (beta chain) was recorded in a study of blood T cell repertoires in COVID-19. Method: immunoSEQ multiplex PCR; TCRdb's copy keeps in-frame clones and lacks some. The sample records roughly 130,000 clones, approximately 86% being singletons. V lost 3 bases to trimming and J lost 2 bases, with 8 bases between them. This CDR3 spans 14 amino acids. From germline, CDR1 is SGHTA and CDR2 FQGNSA. This study enrolled people aged roughly 18 to 100 from approximately 25 US geographic areas. Participant reports of clinical history set cohort assignment. This TCR was sampled from a woman aged 50 to 60 who had recovered from COVID-19. The sequenced material came from PBMCs or T cells enriched from blood (not recorded which). The V gene is TRBV7-2, the J gene TRBJ1-5; D perhaps matches TRBD1 (5 bases). In DNA, the CDR3 is TGTGCCAGCAGCTTCCAACAGGGCAATCAGCCCCAGCATTTT. This gives the protein CASSFQQGNQPQHF.